The TCR beta chain under discussion was sequenced for a study of T cell responses to AZD1222 COVID-19 vaccine. CDR3 length: 15 residues. CDR1 and CDR2 from the germline V gene are SGHVS and FQNEAQ. Between the trimmed V and J ends, which lost 2 bases and 4 bases, there was a span of 11 bases. The table came from immunoSEQ multiplex PCR; TCRdb's copy has only in-frame clones and leaves some out. This table has roughly 120,000 clones, roughly 88% appearing once. The chain has TRBV7-8 and TRBJ2-2, with TRBD1 as a possible D gene (5 bases). The clonotype originates from an adult in good health. The sequenced sample was peripheral blood, obtained on day 0 of AZD1222 vaccination. For the CDR3, the DNA is TGTGCCAGCAGCTTAAAACAGGAGCTCACCGGGGAGCTGTTTTTT. This sequence encodes CASSLKQELTGELFF.